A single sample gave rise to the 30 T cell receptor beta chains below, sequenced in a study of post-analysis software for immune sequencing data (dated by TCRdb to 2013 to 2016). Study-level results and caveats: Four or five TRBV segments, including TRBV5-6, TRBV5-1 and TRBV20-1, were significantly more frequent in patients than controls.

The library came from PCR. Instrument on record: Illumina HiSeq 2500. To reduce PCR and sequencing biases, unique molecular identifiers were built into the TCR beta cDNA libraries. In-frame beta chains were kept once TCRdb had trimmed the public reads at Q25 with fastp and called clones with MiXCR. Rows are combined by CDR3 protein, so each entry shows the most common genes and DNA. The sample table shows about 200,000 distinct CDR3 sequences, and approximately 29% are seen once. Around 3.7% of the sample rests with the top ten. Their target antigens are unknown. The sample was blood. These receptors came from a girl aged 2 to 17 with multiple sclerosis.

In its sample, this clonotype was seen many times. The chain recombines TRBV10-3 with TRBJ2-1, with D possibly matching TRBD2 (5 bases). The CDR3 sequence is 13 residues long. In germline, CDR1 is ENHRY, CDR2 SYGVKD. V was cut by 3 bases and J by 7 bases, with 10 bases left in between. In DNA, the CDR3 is TGTGCCATCAGTGATCGGGGTAGGAATGAGCAGTTCTTC. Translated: CAISDRGRNEQFF.

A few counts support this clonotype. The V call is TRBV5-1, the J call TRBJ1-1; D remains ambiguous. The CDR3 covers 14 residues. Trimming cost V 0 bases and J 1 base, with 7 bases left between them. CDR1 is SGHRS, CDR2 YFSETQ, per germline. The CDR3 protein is CASSLVPGNTEAFF. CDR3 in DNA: TGCGCCAGCAGCTTGGTTCCTGGGAACACTGAAGCTTTCTTT.

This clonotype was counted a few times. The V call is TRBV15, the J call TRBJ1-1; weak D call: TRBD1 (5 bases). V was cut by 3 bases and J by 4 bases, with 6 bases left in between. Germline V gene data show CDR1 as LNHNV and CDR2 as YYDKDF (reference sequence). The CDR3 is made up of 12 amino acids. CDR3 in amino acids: CATSRGTTEAFF. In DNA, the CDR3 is TGTGCCACCAGCAGGGGGACCACTGAAGCTTTCTTT.

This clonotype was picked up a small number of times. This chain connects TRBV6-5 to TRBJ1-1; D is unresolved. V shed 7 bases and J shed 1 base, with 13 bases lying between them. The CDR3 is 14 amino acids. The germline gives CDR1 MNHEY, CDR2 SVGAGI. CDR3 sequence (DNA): TGTGCCAGCACCTTTTCGCTGACGAACACTGAAGCTTTCTTT. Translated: CASTFSLTNTEAFF.

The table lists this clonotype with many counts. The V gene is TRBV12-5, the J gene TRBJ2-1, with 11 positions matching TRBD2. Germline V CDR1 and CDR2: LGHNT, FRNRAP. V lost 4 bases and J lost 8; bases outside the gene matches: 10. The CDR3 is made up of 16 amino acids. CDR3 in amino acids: CASGSNLAGGEDEQFF. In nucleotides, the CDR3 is TGTGCTAGTGGTTCGAACCTAGCGGGGGGCGAGGATGAGCAGTTCTTC. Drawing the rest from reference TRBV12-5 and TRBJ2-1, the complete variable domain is DARVTQTPRHKVTEMGQEVTMRCQPILGHNTVFWYRQTMMQGLELLAYFRNRAPLDDSGMPKDRFSAEMPDATLATLKIQPSEPRDSAVYFCASGSNLAGGEDEQFFGPGTRLTVL.

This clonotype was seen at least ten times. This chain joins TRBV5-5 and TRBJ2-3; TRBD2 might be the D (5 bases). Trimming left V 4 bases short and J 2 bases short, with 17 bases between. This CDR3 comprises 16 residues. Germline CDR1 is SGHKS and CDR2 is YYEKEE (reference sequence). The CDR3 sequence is CASSLEGPPTTDTQYF. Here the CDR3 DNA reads TGTGCCAGCAGCCTTGAGGGCCCTCCGACCACAGATACGCAGTATTTT.

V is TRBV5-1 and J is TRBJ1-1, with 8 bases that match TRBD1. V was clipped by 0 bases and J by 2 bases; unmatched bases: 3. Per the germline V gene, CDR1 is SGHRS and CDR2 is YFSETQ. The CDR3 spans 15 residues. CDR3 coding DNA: TGCGCCAGCAGCTTGGCTGGGACAGGCAACACTGAAGCTTTCTTT. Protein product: CASSLAGTGNTEAFF.

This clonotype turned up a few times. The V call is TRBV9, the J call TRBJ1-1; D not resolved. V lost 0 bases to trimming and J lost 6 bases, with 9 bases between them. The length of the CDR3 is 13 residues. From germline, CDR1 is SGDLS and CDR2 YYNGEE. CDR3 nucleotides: TGTGCCAGCAGCGTAGTGCCCGGGGCTGAAGCTTTCTTT. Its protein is CASSVVPGAEAFF.

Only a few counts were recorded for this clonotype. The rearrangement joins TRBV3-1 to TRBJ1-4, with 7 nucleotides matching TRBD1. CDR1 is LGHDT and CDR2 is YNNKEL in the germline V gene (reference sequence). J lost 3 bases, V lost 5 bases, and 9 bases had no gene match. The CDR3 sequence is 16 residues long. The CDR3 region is CASSKYAGTANEKLFF. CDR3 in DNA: TGTGCCAGCAGCAAATATGCCGGGACAGCTAATGAAAAACTGTTTTTT.

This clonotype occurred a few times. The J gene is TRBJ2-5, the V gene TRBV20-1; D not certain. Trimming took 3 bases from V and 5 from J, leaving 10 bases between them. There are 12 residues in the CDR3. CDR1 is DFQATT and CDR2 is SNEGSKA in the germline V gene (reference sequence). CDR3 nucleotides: TGCAGTGCTAGTGGTGATCCGGAGACCCAGTACTTC. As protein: CSASGDPETQYF.

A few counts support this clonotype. This chain's CDR3 is CASSSHSSGLIGEFF. The CDR3 DNA reads TGTGCCAGCAGTTCCCATAGTAGCGGGTTAATAGGCGAGTTCTTC. The rearrangement uses TRBV27 and TRBJ2-1, with 7 nucleotides matching TRBD2. J was trimmed by 14 bases and V by 4 bases; bases with no gene match: 17. Per germline, CDR1 MNHEY and CDR2 SMNVEV (reference sequence). The CDR3 is 15 residues long.

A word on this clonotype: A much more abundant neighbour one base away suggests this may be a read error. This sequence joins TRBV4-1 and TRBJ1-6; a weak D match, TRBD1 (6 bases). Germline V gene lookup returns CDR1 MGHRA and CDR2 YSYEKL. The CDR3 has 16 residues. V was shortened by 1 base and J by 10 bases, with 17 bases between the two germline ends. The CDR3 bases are TGCGCCAGCAGCCAAGCGGCAGGGGCGGTAAGATCACCCCTCCACTTT. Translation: CASSQAAGAVRSPLHF.

CDR3 protein: CASSSLEDRVHNEQFF. CDR3 coding DNA: TGTGCCAGCAGTTCCCTCGAGGACAGGGTCCACAATGAGCAGTTCTTC. The V gene is TRBV6-5, the J gene TRBJ2-1; TRBD1 agrees at 8 bases. With V trimmed by 4 bases and J by 5 bases, 10 bases remained unmatched. Germline V gene sequence: CDR1 MNHEY, CDR2 SVGAGI. The CDR3 spans 16 residues.

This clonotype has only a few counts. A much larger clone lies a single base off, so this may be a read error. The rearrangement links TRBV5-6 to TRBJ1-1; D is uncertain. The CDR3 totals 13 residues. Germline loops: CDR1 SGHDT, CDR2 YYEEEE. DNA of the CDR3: TGTGCCAGCCGCTTGCCGAGGCAGAGACAAGCTTTCTTT. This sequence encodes CASRLPRQRQAFF.

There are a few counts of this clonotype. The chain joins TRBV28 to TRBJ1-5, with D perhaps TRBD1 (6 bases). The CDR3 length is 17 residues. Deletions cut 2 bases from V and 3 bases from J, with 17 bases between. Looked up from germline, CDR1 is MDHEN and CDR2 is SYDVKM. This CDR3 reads CASSLKPPQGYNQPQHF. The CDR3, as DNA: TGTGCCAGCAGTTTAAAGCCTCCCCAGGGGTACAATCAGCCCCAGCATTTT.

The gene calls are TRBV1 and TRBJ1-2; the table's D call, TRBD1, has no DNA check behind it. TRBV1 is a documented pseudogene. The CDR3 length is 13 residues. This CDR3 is CTSSPRRDCGYTF. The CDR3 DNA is TGCACCAGCAGCCCCCGCAGGGACTGTGGCTACACCTTC.

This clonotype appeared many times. The CDR3 protein is CSAPRGGWDGYTF. CDR3 DNA: TGCAGTGCGCCGCGGGGGGGATGGGATGGCTACACCTTC. The chain has TRBV20-1 and TRBJ1-2; tentatively, D is TRBD1 (5 bases). With 6 bases removed from V and 6 bases from J, the gap between germline ends came to 17 bases. The length of the CDR3 is 13 residues. Germline CDR1 reads DFQATT; CDR2 reads SNEGSKA (reference sequence).

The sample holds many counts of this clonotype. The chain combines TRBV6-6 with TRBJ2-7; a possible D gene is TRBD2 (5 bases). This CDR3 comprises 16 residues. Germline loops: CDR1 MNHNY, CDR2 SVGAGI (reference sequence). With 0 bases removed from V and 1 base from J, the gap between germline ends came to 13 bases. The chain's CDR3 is CASSYSDFADSYEQYF. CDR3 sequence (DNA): TGTGCCAGCAGTTACTCGGACTTTGCGGATTCCTACGAGCAGTACTTC.

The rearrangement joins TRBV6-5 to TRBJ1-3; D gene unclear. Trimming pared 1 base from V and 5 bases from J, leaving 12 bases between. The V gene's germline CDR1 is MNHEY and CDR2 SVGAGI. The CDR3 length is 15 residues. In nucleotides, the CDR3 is TGTGCCAGCAGTTACTTACGGGATGGAAGAAACACCATATATTTT. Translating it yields CASSYLRDGRNTIYF.

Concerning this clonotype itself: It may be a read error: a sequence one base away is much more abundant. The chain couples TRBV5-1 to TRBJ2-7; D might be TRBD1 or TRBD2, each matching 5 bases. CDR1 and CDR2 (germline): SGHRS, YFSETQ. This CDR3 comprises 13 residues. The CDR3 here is CASSSGTEYVQYF. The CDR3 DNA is TGCGCCAGCAGCTCCGGGACGGAATACGTGCAGTACTTC.

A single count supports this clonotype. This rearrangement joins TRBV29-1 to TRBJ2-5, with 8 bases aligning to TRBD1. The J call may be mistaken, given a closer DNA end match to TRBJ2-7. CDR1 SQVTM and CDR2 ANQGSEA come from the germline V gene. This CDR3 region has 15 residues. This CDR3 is CSVTTVPGGWDEQYF. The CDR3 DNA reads TGCAGCGTCACCACAGTACCAGGGGGCTGGGACGAGCAGTACTTC.

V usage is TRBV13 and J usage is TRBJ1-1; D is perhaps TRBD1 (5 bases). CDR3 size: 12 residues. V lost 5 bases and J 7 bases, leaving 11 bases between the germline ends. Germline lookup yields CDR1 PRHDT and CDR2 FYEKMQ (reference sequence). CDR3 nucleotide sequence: TGTGCCAGCAGCCCCCCTCAGGGTGAAGCTTTCTTT. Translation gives CASSPPQGEAFF.

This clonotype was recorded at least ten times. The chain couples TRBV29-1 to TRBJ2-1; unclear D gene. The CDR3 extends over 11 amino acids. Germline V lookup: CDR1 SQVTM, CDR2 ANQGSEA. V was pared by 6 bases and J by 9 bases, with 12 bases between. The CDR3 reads CSVASVTEQFF. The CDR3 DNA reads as TGCAGCGTCGCCTCGGTGACTGAGCAGTTCTTC.

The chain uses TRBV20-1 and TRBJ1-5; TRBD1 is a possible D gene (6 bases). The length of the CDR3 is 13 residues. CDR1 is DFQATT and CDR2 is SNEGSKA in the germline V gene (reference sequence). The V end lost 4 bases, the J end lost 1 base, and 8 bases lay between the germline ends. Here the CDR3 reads CSAKQGSNQPQHF. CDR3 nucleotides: TGCAGTGCTAAACAGGGAAGCAATCAGCCCCAGCATTTT.

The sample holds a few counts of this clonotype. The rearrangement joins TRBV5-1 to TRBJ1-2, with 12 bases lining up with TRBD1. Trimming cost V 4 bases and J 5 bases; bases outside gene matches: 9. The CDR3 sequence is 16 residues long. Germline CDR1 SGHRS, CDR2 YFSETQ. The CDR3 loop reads CASSPPGQGARYGYTF. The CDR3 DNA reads TGCGCCAGCAGCCCCCCGGGACAGGGGGCGCGATATGGCTACACCTTC.

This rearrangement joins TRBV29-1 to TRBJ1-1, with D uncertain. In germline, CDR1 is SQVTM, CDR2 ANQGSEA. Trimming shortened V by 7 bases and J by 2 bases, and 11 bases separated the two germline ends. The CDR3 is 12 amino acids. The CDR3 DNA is TGCAGCGGAGGACTAATTAACACTGAAGCTTTCTTT. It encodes CSGGLINTEAFF.

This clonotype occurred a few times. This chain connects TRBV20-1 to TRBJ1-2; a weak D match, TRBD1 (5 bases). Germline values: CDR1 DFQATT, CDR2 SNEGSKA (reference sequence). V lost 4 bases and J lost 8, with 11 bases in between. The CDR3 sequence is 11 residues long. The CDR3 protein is CSAIAGYGYTF. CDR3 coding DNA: TGCAGTGCTATAGCAGGGTACGGCTACACCTTC.

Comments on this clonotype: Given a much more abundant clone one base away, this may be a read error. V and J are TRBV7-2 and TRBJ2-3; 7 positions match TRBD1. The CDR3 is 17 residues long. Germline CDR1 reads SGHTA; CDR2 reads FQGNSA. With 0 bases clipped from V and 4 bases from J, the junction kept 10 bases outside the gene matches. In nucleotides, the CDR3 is TGTGCCAGCAGCTTAGCCTCGGGACAGTTACGCTCAGATACGCAGTATTTT. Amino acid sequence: CASSLASGQLRSDTQYF.

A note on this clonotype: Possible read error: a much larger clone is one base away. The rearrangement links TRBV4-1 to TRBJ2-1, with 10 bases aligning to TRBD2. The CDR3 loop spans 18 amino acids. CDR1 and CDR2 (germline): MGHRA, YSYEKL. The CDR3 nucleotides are TGCGCCGGCAGCCAAGACCTTCCCGGGACTAGCGTCCACAATGAGCAGTTCTTC. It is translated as CAGSQDLPGTSVHNEQFF.

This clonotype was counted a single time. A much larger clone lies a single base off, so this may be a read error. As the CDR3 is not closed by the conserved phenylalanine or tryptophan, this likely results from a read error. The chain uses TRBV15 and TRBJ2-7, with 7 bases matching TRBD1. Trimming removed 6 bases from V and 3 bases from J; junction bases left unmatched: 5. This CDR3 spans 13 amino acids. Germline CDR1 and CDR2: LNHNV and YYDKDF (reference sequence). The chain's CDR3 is CATRRTGLYEQYC. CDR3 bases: TGTGCCACCAGAAGGACAGGCCTCTACGAGCAGTACTGC.